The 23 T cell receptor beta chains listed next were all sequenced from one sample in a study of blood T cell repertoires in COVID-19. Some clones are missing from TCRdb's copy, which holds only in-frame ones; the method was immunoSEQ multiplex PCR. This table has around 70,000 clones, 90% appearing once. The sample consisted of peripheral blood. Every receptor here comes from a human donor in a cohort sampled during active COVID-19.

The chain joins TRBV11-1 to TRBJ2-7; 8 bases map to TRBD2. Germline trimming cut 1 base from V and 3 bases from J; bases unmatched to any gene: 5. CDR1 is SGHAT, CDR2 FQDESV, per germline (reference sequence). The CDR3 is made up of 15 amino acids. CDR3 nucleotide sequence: TGTGCCAGCAGCTTAGTTGGGACTAGTGGCTACGAGCAGTACTTC. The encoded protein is CASSLVGTSGYEQYF.

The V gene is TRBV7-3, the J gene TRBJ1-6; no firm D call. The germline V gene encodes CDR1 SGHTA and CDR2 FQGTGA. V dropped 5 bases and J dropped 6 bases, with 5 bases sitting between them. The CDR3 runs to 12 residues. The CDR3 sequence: CASSNTNSPLHF. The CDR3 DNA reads TGTGCCAGCAGCAACACTAATTCACCCCTCCACTTT.

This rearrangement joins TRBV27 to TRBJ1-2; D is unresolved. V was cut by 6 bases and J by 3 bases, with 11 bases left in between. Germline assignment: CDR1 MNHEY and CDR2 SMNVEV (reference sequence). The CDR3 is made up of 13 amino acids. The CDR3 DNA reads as TGTGCCAGCAGCCCCGACGGGGACTATGGCTACACCTTC. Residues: CASSPDGDYGYTF.

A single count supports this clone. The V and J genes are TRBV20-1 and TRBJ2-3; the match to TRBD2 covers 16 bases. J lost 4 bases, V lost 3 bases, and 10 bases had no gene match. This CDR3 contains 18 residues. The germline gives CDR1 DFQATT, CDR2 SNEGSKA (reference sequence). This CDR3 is CSASRPPGLAGGPDTQYF. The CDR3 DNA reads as TGCAGTGCTAGTCGGCCCCCGGGACTAGCGGGAGGGCCAGATACGCAGTATTTT.

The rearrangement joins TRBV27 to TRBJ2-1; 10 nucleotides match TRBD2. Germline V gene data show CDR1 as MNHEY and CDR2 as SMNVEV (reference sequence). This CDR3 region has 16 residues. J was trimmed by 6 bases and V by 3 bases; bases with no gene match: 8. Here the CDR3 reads CASSLASSGSINEQFF. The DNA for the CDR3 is TGTGCCAGCAGTTTGGCTTCTAGCGGGAGTATCAATGAGCAGTTCTTC.

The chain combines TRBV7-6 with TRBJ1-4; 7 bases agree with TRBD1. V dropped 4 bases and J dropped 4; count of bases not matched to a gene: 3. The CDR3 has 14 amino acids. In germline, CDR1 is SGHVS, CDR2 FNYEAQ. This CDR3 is CASSSPGGNEKLFF. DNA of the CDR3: TGTGCCAGCAGCTCCCCAGGGGGTAATGAAAAACTGTTTTTT. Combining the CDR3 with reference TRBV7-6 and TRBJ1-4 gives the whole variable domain GAGVSQSPRYKVTKRGQDVALRCDPISGHVSLYWYRQALGQGPEFLTYFNYEAQQDKSGLPNDRFSAERPEGSISTLTIQRTEQRDSAMYRCASSSPGGNEKLFFGSGTQLSVL.

CDR3 nucleotides: TGCGCCAGCAGCCAAGCTGATAGTCCGAATGAGCAGTTCTTC. Its protein is CASSQADSPNEQFF. The chain uses TRBV4-3 and TRBJ2-1; D is uncertain. Germline V CDR1 and CDR2: LGHNA, YSLEER. Trimming took off 1 base at V and 7 bases at J, with 11 bases between the two ends. The CDR3 length is 14 residues.

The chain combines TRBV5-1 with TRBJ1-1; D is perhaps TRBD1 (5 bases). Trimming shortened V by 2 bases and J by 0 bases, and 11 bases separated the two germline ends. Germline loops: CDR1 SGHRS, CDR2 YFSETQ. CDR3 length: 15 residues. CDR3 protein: CASSFGGVMNTEAFF. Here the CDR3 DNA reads TGCGCCAGCAGCTTTGGGGGGGTTATGAACACTGAAGCTTTCTTT.

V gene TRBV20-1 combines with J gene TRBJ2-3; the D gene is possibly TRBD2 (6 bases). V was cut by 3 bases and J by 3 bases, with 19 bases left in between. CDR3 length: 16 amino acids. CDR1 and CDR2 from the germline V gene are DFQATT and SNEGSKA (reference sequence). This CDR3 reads CSASTGETVITDTQYF. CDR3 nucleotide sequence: TGCAGTGCTAGTACGGGAGAGACTGTTATAACAGATACGCAGTATTTT.

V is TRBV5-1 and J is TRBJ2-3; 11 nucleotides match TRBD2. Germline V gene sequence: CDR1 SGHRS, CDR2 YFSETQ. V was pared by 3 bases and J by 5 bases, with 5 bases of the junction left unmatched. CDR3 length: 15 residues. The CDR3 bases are TGCGCCAGCAGCTCGACTAGCGGGGTTCTAGATACGCAGTATTTT. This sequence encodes CASSSTSGVLDTQYF.

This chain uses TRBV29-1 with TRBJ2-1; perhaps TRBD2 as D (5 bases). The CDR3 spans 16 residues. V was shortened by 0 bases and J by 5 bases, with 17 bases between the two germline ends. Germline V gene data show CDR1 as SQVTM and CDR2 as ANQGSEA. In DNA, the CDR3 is TGCAGCGTTGAAGATCTATTCCGGGGAATGGACAATGAGCAGTTCTTC. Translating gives CSVEDLFRGMDNEQFF.

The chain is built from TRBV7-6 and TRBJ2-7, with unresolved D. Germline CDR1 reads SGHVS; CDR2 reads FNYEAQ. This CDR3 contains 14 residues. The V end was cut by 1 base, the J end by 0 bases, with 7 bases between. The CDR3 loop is CASSLGQASYEQYF. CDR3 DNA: TGTGCCAGCAGCTTAGGCCAGGCCTCCTACGAGCAGTACTTC.

CDR3 residues: CASSGGTVADEQFF. The DNA of the CDR3 is TGTGCCAGCAGTGGGGGGACCGTTGCTGATGAGCAGTTCTTC. The chain joins TRBV28 to TRBJ2-1, with D possibly matching TRBD2 (6 bases). Deletions cut 5 bases from V and 8 bases from J, with 16 bases between. The germline CDR1 and CDR2 sequences are MDHEN and SYDVKM. This CDR3 spans 14 amino acids.

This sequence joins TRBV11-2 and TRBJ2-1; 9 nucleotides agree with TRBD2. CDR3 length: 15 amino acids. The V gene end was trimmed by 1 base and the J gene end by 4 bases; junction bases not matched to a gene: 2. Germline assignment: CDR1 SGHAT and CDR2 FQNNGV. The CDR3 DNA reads TGTGCCAGCAGCTTAGGGACTAGCGCGTACAATGAGCAGTTCTTC. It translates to CASSLGTSAYNEQFF.

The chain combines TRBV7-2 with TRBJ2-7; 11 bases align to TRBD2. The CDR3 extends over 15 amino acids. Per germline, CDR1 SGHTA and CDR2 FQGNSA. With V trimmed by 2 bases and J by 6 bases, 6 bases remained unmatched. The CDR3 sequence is CASSLIAGGPGEQYF. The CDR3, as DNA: TGTGCCAGCAGCTTAATAGCGGGAGGGCCAGGCGAGCAGTACTTC.

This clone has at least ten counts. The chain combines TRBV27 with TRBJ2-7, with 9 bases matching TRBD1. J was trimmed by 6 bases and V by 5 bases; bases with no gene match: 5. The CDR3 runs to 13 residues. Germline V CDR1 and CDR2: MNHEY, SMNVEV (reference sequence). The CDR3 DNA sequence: TGTGCCAGCAGTGAGGACAGGGGCCTCGAGCAGTACTTC. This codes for CASSEDRGLEQYF.

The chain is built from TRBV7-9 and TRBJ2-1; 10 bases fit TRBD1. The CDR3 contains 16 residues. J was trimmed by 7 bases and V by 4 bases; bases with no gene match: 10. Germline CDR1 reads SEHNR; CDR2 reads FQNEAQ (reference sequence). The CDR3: CASSSAGTGVGNEQFF. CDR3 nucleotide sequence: TGTGCCAGCAGCTCGGCCGGGACAGGGGTAGGGAATGAGCAGTTCTTC. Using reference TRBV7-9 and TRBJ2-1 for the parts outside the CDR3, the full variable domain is DTGVSQNPRHKITKRGQNVTFRCDPISEHNRLYWYRQTLGQGPEFLTYFQNEAQLEKSRLLSDRFSAERPKGSFSTLEIQRTEQGDSAMYLCASSSAGTGVGNEQFFGPGTRLTVL.

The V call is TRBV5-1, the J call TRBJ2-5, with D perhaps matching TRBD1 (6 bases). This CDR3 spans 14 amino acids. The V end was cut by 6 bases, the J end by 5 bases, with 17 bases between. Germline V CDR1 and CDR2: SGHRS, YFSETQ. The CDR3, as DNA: TGCGCCAGCATCCCCAGGGGAAGTCGGGAGACCCAGTACTTC. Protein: CASIPRGSRETQYF.

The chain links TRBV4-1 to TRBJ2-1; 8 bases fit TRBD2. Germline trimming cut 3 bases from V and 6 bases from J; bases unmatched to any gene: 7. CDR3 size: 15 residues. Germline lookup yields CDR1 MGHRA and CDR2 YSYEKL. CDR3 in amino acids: CASSHFQGLGNEQFF. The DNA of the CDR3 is TGCGCCAGCAGCCACTTCCAGGGACTAGGCAATGAGCAGTTCTTC.

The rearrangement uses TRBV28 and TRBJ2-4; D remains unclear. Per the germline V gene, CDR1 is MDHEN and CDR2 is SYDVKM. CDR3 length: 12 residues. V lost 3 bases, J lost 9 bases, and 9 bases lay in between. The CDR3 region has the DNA TGTGCCAGCAGTTTGTCGCGTCCCATTCAGTACTTC. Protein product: CASSLSRPIQYF.

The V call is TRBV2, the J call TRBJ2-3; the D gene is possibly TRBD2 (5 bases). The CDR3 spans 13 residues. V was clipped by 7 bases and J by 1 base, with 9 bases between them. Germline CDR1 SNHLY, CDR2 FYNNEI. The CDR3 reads CASIRGRTDTQYF. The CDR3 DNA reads TGTGCCAGCATCCGGGGTCGCACAGATACGCAGTATTTT. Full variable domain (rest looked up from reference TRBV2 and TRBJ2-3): EPEVTQTPSHQVTQMGQEVILRCVPISNHLYFYWYRQILGQKVEFLVSFYNNEISEKSEIFDDQFSVERPDGSNFTLKIRSTKLEDSAMYFCASIRGRTDTQYFGPGTRLTVL.

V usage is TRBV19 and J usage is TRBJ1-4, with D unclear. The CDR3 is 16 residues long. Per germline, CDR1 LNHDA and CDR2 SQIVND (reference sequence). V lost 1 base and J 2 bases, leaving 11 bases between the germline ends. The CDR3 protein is CASSIGGGTTNEKLFF. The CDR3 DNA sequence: TGTGCCAGTAGTATAGGCGGCGGTACCACTAATGAAAAACTGTTTTTT.

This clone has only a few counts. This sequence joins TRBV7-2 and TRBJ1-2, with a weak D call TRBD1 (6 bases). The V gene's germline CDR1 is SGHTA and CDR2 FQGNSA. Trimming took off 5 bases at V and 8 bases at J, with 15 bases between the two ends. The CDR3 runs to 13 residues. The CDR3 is CASSPPTGPGYTF. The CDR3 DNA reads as TGTGCCAGCAGCCCCCCGACAGGCCCCGGCTACACCTTC.